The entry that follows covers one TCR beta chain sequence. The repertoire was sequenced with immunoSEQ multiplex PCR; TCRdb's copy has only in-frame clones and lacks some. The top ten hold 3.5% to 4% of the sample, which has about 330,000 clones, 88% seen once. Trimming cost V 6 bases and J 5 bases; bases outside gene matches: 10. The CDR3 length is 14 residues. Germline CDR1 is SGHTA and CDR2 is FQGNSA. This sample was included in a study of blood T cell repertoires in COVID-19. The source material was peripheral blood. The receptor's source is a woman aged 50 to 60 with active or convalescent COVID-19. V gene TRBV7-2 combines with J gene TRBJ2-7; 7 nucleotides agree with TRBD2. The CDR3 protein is CASRPPWGGDEQYF. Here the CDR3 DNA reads TGTGCCAGCAGGCCCCCCTGGGGGGGAGACGAGCAGTACTTC.